This T cell receptor (beta chain) was captured by sequencing in a study of blood T cells in healthy people across ages. Study details: Template switching caught about one barcoded beta molecule for each two T cells.

Healthy individuals of Caucasian origin from Russia, aged about 6 to 95, served as donors. CDR1 is LNHNV and CDR2 is YYDKDF in the germline V gene (reference sequence). This CDR3 contains 16 residues. V trimming: 3 bases; J trimming: 7 bases; junction bases outside the gene matches: 14. Primers used in a second PCR of about 7 to 12 cycles were a sample-barcoded 5' primer and a J-beta primer mix. One entry per CDR3 protein, called by TCRdb with MiXCR from the 5' RACE reads. The table shows under 1 million distinct CDR3 sequences, with 44% occurring only once. This clonotype showed up many times. Material: blood. The chain employs TRBV15 and TRBJ2-7, with TRBD1 matching over 8 bases. This sequence originates from a man between 60 and 75 years old in good health. The CDR3 is CATSSPFTGGIGEQYF. CDR3 DNA sequence: TGTGCCACCAGCAGCCCTTTTACAGGGGGAATAGGGGAGCAGTACTTC.